This T cell receptor beta chain emerged from a study of shared clonotypes between healthy human individuals. About the study: For every donor, three CD4 naive, three CD4 memory, two CD8 naive and one CD8 memory plates were used. Whole-study results and caveats: Rarefaction analysis demonstrated incomplete sorted-subset sequencing notwithstanding large depth. Specimens sampled were limited to blood, with tissue repertoires likely differing. Deeper or shallower sequencing was expected to change how clonotypes are shared among donors.

Of note for this clone: What it binds is not known.

V was trimmed by 2 bases and J by 1 base, leaving 6 bases between them. This CDR3 has 14 amino acids. Germline assignment: CDR1 SGHRS and CDR2 YFSETQ. CD45RO negativity and positive selection for CCR7 defined naive CD8 cells, a population that excluded terminally differentiated effector memory CD45RA+ cells. Assay: immunoSEQ multiplex PCR; the TCRdb copy retains only in-frame clones and omits some. The data contain about 2 million clones, approximately 94% of them singletons. The chain carries TRBV5-1 and TRBJ2-2; the D is unclear. The specimen was naive CD8+ T cells sorted from blood. The source is a young man in good health. In DNA, the CDR3 is TGCGCCAGCAGCTTCCCAGGGAACACCGGGGAGCTGTTTTTT. Protein sequence: CASSFPGNTGELFF.